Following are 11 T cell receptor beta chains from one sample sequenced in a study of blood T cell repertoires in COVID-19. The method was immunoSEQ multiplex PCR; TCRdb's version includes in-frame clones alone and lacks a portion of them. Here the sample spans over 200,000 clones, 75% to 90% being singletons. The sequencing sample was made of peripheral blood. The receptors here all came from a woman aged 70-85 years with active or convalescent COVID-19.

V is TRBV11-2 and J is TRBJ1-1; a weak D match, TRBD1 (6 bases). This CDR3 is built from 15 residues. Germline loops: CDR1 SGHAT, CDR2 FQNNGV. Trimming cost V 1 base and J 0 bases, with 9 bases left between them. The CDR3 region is CASSLAGQVNTEAFF. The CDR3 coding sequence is TGTGCCAGCAGCTTAGCGGGACAAGTGAACACTGAAGCTTTCTTT.

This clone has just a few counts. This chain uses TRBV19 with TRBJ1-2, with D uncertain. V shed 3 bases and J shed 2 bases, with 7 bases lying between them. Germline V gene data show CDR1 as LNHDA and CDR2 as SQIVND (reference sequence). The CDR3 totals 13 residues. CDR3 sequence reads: CASSMWPNYGYTF. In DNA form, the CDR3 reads TGTGCCAGTAGTATGTGGCCGAACTATGGCTACACCTTC.

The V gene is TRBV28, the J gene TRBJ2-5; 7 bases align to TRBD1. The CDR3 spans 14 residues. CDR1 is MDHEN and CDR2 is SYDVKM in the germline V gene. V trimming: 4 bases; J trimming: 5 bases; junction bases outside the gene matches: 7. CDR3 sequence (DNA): TGTGCCAGCAGTTATACAGGGGCCGGGGAGACCCAGTACTTC. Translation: CASSYTGAGETQYF.

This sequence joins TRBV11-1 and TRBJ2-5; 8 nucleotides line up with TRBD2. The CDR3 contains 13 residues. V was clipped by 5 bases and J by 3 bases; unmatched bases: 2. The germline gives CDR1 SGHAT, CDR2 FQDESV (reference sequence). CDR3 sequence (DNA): TGTGCCAGCAGCGGGACTAGGGAAGAGACCCAGTACTTC. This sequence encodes CASSGTREETQYF.

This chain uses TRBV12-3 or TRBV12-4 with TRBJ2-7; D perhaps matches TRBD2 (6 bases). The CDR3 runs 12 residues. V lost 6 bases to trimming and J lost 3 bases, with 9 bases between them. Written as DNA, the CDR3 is TGTGCCAGCAGGAGGACTAACTACGAGCAGTACTTC. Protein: CASRRTNYEQYF.

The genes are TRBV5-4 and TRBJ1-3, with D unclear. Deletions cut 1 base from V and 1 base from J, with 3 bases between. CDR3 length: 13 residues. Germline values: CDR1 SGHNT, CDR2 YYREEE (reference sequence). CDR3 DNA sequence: TGTGCCAGCAGCTTGACATCTGGAAACACCATATATTTT. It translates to CASSLTSGNTIYF.

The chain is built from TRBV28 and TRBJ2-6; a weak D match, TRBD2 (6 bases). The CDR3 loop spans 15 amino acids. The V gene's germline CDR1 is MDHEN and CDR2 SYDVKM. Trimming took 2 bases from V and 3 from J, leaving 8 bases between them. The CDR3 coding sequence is TGTGCCAGCAGTTTAGGAGGGGTTGGGGCCAACGTCCTGACTTTC. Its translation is CASSLGGVGANVLTF.

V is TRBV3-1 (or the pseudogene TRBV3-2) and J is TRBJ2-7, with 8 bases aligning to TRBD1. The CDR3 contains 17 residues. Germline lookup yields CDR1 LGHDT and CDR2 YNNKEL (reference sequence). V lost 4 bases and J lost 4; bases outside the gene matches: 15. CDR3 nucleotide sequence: TGTGCCAGCAGCCCAAACCCATTCGGACAGGGATGGTACGAGCAGTACTTC. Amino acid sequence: CASSPNPFGQGWYEQYF.

The CDR3 coding sequence is TGCGCCAGCAGCTTGGTTGGAGTAGCGCCAGATACGCAGTATTTT. Encoded protein: CASSLVGVAPDTQYF. The chain employs TRBV5-1 and TRBJ2-3; a possible D gene is TRBD2 (5 bases). The germline V gene has CDR1 SGHRS and CDR2 YFSETQ. V was pared by 0 bases and J by 4 bases, with 12 bases between. CDR3 size: 15 residues.

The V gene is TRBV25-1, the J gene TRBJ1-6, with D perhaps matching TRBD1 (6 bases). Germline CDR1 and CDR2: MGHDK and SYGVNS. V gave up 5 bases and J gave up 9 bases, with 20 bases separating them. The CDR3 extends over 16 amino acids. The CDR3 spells CASSQTTTGIGSPLHF. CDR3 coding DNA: TGTGCCAGCAGTCAAACTACCACAGGGATAGGTTCACCCCTCCACTTT. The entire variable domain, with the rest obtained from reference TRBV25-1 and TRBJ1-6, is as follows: EADIYQTPRYLVIGTGKKITLECSQTMGHDKMYWYQQDPGMELHLIHYSYGVNSTEKGDLSSESTVSRIRTEHFPLTLESARPSHTSQYLCASSQTTTGIGSPLHFGNGTRLTVT.

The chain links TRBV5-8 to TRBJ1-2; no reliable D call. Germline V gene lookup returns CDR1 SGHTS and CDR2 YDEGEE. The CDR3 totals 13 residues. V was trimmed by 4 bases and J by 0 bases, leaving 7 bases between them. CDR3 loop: CASSLTANYGYTF. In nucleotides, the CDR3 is TGTGCCAGCAGCCTTACTGCTAACTATGGCTACACCTTC.